This is a list of T cell receptor beta chains from one sample in a study of beta chain features in type 1 diabetes. Assay: immunoSEQ multiplex PCR; the TCRdb copy retains only in-frame clones and omits some. The table has 150,000 to 180,000 clones, around 10% seen once; the top ten hold roughly 2%. Material: central memory CD4+ T cells from blood. The receptors derive from a man in his late teens or twenties in good health. The CDR3 runs from the conserved cysteine through the conserved F or W. Clone size is stated in some rows and not others, as once, few, many or a class when expanded.

size | V | CDR3
. | TRBV10-3 | CAISGGGRHSPLHF
. | TRBV19 | CASSSGQAATDTQYF
few | TRBV7-2 | CASSQRDGYTF
. | TRBV5-4 | CASRRNRGGSVDYGYTF
few | TRBV30 | CAQRGTANSPLHF
. | TRBV2 | CASSPDRGNIQYF
. | TRBV18 | CASSQQDRVDYGYTF
few | TRBV29-1 | CSVDLAGGTDTQYF
few | TRBV4-2 | CASSQQGTSTDTQYF
. | TRBV4-3 | CASSPQLGDRGHEQYF
. | TRBV27 | CASSSAGTGEHEQYF
. | TRBV18 | CASSPTSGQGYGYTF
. | TRBV29-1 | CSVGSGRVRHEQFF
. | TRBV7-2 | CASSPQQGTTLGYTF
few | TRBV10-1 | CASNSIIQAVQETQYF
. | TRBV9 | CASSVGTSGSYEQYF
few | TRBV29-1 | CSVKTGFDTEAFF
. | TRBV5-1 | CASRTESTDTQYF
. | TRBV4-1 | CASSQELLPDTQYF
few | TRBV9 | CASSVARSTDTQYF
. | TRBV9 | CASSANSGDSPLHF
. | TRBV18 | CASSQGVTEKLFF
few | TRBV28 | CASSSTGSGANVLTF
few | TRBV27 | CASSLRGGTYNEQFF
. | TRBV30 | CAFAGTNNEKLFF
. | TRBV30 | CAWSVSGASYEQYF
few | TRBV15 | CATSRDLKEGYGYTF
. | TRBV2 | CASSEASQDTEAFF
few | TRBV5-1 | CASSLTAGGNTIYF
few | TRBV29-1 | CSVVTGINQPQHF
many | TRBV10-3 | CAISHEETQYF
. | TRBV28 | CASSTRWGRGTDTQYF
many | TRBV5-1 | CASSLDSPVYEQYF
. | TRBV7-9 | CASSLRQGNEKLFF
. | TRBV4-3 | CASSQDGVQETQYF
. | TRBV7-2 | CASSRLQGAGFNYGYTF
few | TRBV28 | CASSLWPNEKLFF
few | TRBV7-8 | CASSRTGGNEKLFF
many | TRBV28 | CAIQLGASYEQYF
few | TRBV10-3 | CAMSADSRKAFF
. | TRBV27 | CASSLPGPSYEQYF
few | TRBV9 | CASSPFSTPGQVSTEETQYF
. | TRBV27 | CASRGRSIGTDTQYF
. | TRBV7-9 | CASTYWDRMNTEAFF
many | TRBV4-3 | CASSQEPGPYNEQFF
few | TRBV2 | CASSRNRANEQFF
. | TRBV7-9 | CASSFEVVYTEAFF
few | TRBV28 | CASSLFRLREGHSEQFF
. | TRBV9 | CASSDRQGYEQYF
. | TRBV6-5 | CASSPRDPYNGQFF
. | TRBV7-9 | CASSLQGFEAFF
few | TRBV30 | CAWSSFTDTQYF
. | TRBV7-6 | CASSLVGRASGADTQYF
many | TRBV6-5 | CASSRLITNEKLFF
. | TRBV4-2 | CASSLAGAPDTQYF
. | TRBV4-2 | CASSQEGTSGYEQYF
. | TRBV4-2 | CASSPGGTGDSPLHF